This T cell receptor (beta chain) is drawn from a study of blood T cell repertoires in COVID-19. Study context: Donors in the United States, Italy and Spain gave samples during acute or convalescent COVID-19. The analysed material was cDNA or gDNA that came from T cells, B-cell-depleted T cells, or PBMCs.

Per the germline V gene, CDR1 is SNHLY and CDR2 is FYNNEI. V gave up 5 bases and J gave up 1 base; unmatched junction bases: 5. CDR3 length: 15 residues. This clone was seen a single time. Sequenced by immunoSEQ multiplex PCR; TCRdb stores in-frame clones only, minus some. The sample has 300,000 to 400,000 clones, more than 75% seen once; the top ten hold around 0.97%. This study enrolled people aged roughly 18 to 100 from roughly 22 US geographic areas. Researchers sorted participants into cohorts using their self-reported clinical history. The sample taken for sequencing was PBMCs or T cells enriched from blood (not recorded which). This sequence joins TRBV2 and TRBJ2-5; 9 positions match TRBD2. The receptor was derived from a woman aged 25-40 years with acute COVID-19. The CDR3 DNA sequence: TGTGCCAGCAGTCTTAGCGGGGGCCTCCAAGAGACCCAGTACTTC. Protein: CASSLSGGLQETQYF.